The 8 T cell receptor beta chains in this list originate from one sample, sequenced in a study of sequential checkpoint blockade in melanoma. Stated treatment: randomized to nivolumab then ipilimumab (arm A) or the reverse (arm B). Only in-frame clones appear in the TCRdb table, and some are missing; sequencing was by immunoSEQ multiplex PCR. The sample includes fewer than 50,000 clones, about 88% of them seen just once. The sample here was CD8+ T cells sorted from blood (inferred from file names), taken from a patient given nivolumab and ipilimumab in sequence. The receptors stem from a human donor with melanoma.

This sequence joins TRBV5-6 and TRBJ2-1; 9 bases fit TRBD2. V trimming: 7 bases; J trimming: 9 bases; junction bases outside the gene matches: 20. The germline V gene encodes CDR1 SGHDT and CDR2 YYEEEE. The CDR3 is 17 residues long. The CDR3 is CASSPPFGLAGQGEQFF. The CDR3 coding sequence is TGTGCCAGCTCCCCCCCGTTTGGCCTAGCGGGACAAGGTGAGCAGTTCTTC.

V is TRBV6-5 and J is TRBJ1-5, with TRBD1 matching 7 bases. Germline V gene lookup returns CDR1 MNHEY and CDR2 SVGAGI. Trimming took 8 bases from V and 5 from J; bases not matched to a gene: 6. The CDR3 is 13 residues long. CDR3 sequence reads: CASWGTDDQPQHF. In DNA form, the CDR3 reads TGTGCCAGCTGGGGGACAGATGATCAGCCCCAGCATTTT.

The table lists this clone with a count of one. The chain joins TRBV9 to TRBJ2-2; 10 nucleotides agree with TRBD2. After removal of 0 bases from V and 4 bases from J, the junction contained 9 bases not matched to a gene. The CDR3 spans 18 residues. Germline V gene sequence: CDR1 SGDLS, CDR2 YYNGEE. The CDR3 region has the DNA TGTGCCAGCAGCGTAGAGGGAGCGGGAGGGCCGATCACCGGGGAGCTGTTTTTT. Its protein product is CASSVEGAGGPITGELFF.

By share, this clone ranks as large. V is TRBV7-9 and J is TRBJ1-3, with D hard to call. The CDR3 is made up of 13 amino acids. In germline, CDR1 is SEHNR, CDR2 FQNEAQ (reference sequence). V lost 5 bases, J lost 4 bases, and 9 bases lay in between. This CDR3 reads CASSPDFGNTIYF. The DNA of the CDR3 is TGTGCCAGCAGCCCCGACTTCGGAAACACCATATATTTT.

In nucleotides, the CDR3 is TGCGCCAGCAGCTGGGCAGGGGTTACCGGGGAGCTGTTTTTT. Translated, it gives CASSWAGVTGELFF. The genes are TRBV5-1 and TRBJ2-2; perhaps TRBD1 as D (6 bases). Germline V gene lookup returns CDR1 SGHRS and CDR2 YFSETQ. The CDR3 is made up of 14 amino acids. The germline V and J ends were trimmed by 3 bases and 5 bases, with 11 bases remaining between them.

The gene calls are TRBV6-1 and TRBJ2-1, with unresolved D. Per the germline V gene, CDR1 is MNHNS and CDR2 is SASEGT. V lost 1 base, J lost 7 bases, and 8 bases lay in between. The CDR3 totals 13 residues. CDR3 protein: CASSEEGVNEQFF. The CDR3 nucleotides are TGTGCCAGCAGTGAAGAAGGAGTAAATGAGCAGTTCTTC.

J is TRBJ1-1 and V is TRBV6-5; TRBD1 matches 8 bases. Germline CDR1 reads MNHEY; CDR2 reads SVGAGI. The CDR3 runs to 14 residues. The junction had 5 bases not matched to a gene; V was cut back by 7 bases and J by 1 base. This CDR3 is CASNYRGANTEAFF. In nucleotides, the CDR3 is TGTGCCAGCAACTACAGGGGGGCGAACACTGAAGCTTTCTTT.

The CDR3 spells CAISESRGSNYGYTF. The CDR3 DNA reads as TGTGCCATCAGTGAGTCGAGGGGGTCTAACTATGGCTACACCTTC. The rearrangement links TRBV10-3 to TRBJ1-2; tentative D call: TRBD1 (6 bases). The CDR3 has 15 residues. Germline V lookup: CDR1 ENHRY, CDR2 SYGVKD. Trimming cost V 0 bases and J 0 bases, with 8 bases left between them.